The 9 T cell receptor beta chains below were found in one sample sequenced in a study of cytomegalovirus exposure and HLA in healthy donors. The PCR contained 60 Vbeta and 13 Jbeta primers. Measured with immunoSEQ multiplex PCR; TCRdb has only the in-frame clones, and not every one. The data show approximately 130,000 clones, 60% to 85% seen once. Sequencing was performed on PBMCs. The origin of the receptors is a middle-aged woman in good health and CMV-seronegative.

The chain recombines TRBV28 with TRBJ2-7; perhaps TRBD2 as D (6 bases). The germline V gene has CDR1 MDHEN and CDR2 SYDVKM. Deletions cut 6 bases from V and 1 base from J, with 10 bases between. There are 13 residues in the CDR3. CDR3 loop: CASRPEGSYEQYF. The CDR3 region has the DNA TGTGCCAGCAGGCCGGAGGGGTCCTACGAGCAGTACTTC.

This clone was picked up a small number of times. This chain uses TRBV5-8 with TRBJ2-4; 14 positions agree with TRBD2. This CDR3 contains 19 residues. Germline CDR1 reads SGHTS; CDR2 reads YDEGEE. V was pared by 1 base and J by 2 bases, with 8 bases of the junction left unmatched. Written as DNA, the CDR3 is TGTGCCAGCAGCTTGCGTAAGGGACTAGCGGGAGAGTCCAAAAACATTCAGTACTTC. Translation gives CASSLRKGLAGESKNIQYF.

The V and J genes are TRBV7-2 and TRBJ1-2, with D possibly TRBD1 on 6 matching bases. V was cut by 1 base and J by 5 bases, with 14 bases left in between. The CDR3 loop spans 15 amino acids. Looked up from germline, CDR1 is SGHTA and CDR2 is FQGNSA. CDR3 sequence reads: CASSLEGGAGYGYTF. DNA for the CDR3: TGTGCCAGCAGCTTAGAGGGGGGGGCTGGGTATGGCTACACCTTC.

The J gene is TRBJ2-5, the V gene TRBV5-1; 8 bases map to TRBD1. The CDR3 runs to 13 residues. Germline loops: CDR1 SGHRS, CDR2 YFSETQ. J lost 5 bases, V lost 2 bases, and 2 bases had no gene match. CDR3: CASSFTGGETQYF. The CDR3, as DNA: TGCGCCAGCAGCTTCACAGGGGGGGAGACCCAGTACTTC.

The chain has TRBV7-9 and TRBJ2-7, with D maybe TRBD1 (6 bases). The V end lost 5 bases, the J end lost 6 bases, and 11 bases lay between the germline ends. The germline CDR1 and CDR2 sequences are SEHNR and FQNEAQ (reference sequence). The CDR3 runs 12 residues. The DNA of the CDR3 is TGTGCCAGCAGCCTACAGGGATCCGAGCAGTACTTC. Protein product: CASSLQGSEQYF.

This clone was found once. J is TRBJ2-2 and V is TRBV10-3; TRBD2 aligns across 9 bases. The V gene's germline CDR1 is ENHRY and CDR2 SYGVKD. J gave up 5 bases and V 6 bases, and 10 bases lay outside the gene matches. The CDR3 runs to 16 residues. The CDR3 spells CAISDLAGSGTGELFF. The CDR3 nucleotides are TGTGCCATCAGCGACCTAGCGGGAAGCGGAACCGGGGAGCTGTTTTTT.

CDR3 DNA: TGTGCCAGCAGCGACCGACGGGGGACTGAAGCTTTCTTT. It encodes CASSDRRGTEAFF. The rearrangement uses TRBV27 and TRBJ1-1; TRBD1 is a possible D gene (5 bases). The CDR3 is 13 residues long. The V end was cut by 6 bases, the J end by 5 bases, with 13 bases between. CDR1 is MNHEY and CDR2 is SMNVEV in the germline V gene (reference sequence).

The chain couples TRBV25-1 to TRBJ1-4; the D is unclear. V was shortened by 6 bases and J by 3 bases, with 14 bases between the two germline ends. Germline CDR1 reads MGHDK; CDR2 reads SYGVNS. There are 15 residues in the CDR3. The CDR3 DNA reads TGTGCCAGCAGCTATCCCCGTGTGGCTAATGAAAAACTGTTTTTT. It specifies CASSYPRVANEKLFF. The entire variable domain, with the rest obtained from reference TRBV25-1 and TRBJ1-4, is as follows: EADIYQTPRYLVIGTGKKITLECSQTMGHDKMYWYQQDPGMELHLIHYSYGVNSTEKGDLSSESTVSRIRTEHFPLTLESARPSHTSQYLCASSYPRVANEKLFFGSGTQLSVL.

This clone was counted between two and nine times. V usage is TRBV5-1 and J usage is TRBJ2-7, with D hard to call. The CDR3 is 14 residues long. Germline CDR1 is SGHRS and CDR2 is YFSETQ. V was clipped by 4 bases and J by 0 bases, with 11 bases between them. DNA for the CDR3: TGCGCCAGCAGCAGATCTTGGAGCTCCTACGAGCAGTACTTC. This encodes CASSRSWSSYEQYF.